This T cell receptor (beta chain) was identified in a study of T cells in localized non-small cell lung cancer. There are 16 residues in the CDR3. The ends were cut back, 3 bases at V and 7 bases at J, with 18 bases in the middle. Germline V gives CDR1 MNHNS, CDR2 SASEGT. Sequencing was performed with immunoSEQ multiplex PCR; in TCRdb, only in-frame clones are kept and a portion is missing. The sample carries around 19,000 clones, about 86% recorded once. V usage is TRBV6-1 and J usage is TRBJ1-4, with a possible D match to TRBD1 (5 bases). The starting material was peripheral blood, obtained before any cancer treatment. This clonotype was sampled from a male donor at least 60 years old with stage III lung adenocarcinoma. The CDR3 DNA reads TGTGCCAGCAGTGATTTTGTTGGCAGGGAGAGTGAAAAACTGTTTTTT. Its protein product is CASSDFVGRESEKLFF.